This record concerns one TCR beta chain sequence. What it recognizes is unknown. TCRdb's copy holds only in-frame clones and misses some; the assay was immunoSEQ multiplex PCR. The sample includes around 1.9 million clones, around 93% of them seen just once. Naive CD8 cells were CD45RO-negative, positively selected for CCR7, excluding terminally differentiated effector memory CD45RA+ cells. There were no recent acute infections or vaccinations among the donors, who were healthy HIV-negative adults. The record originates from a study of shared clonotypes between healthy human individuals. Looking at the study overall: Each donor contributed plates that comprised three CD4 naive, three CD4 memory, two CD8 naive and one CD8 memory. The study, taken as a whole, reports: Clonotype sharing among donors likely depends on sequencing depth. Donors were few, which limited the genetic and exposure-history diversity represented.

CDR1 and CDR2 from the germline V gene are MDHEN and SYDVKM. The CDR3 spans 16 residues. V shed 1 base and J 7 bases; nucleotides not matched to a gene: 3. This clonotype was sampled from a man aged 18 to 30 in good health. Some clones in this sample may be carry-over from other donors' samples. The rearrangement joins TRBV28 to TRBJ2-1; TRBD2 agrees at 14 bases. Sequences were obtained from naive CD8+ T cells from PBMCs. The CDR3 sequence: CASSLYGTSGGNEQFF. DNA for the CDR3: TGTGCCAGCAGTTTATACGGGACTAGCGGGGGAAATGAGCAGTTCTTC.